This is a list of T cell receptor beta chains from one sample in a study of early T cells in non-severe SARS-CoV-2 infection. TCRdb itself ran the 5' RACE reads through MiXCR, one entry per CDR3 protein. Of 85,000 to 100,000 distinct CDR3 sequences in the sample, roughly 11% were seen once. Source material: whole blood. Receptor source: an adult who was a healthcare worker with PCR-confirmed SARS-CoV-2 infection or an uninfected control (not recorded which). CDR3s include the opening cysteine and the closing phenylalanine or tryptophan. The D gene is left open where the match is weak. Clone sizes are given selectively: once, few, many, or a class where the clone is expanded.

D: .; J: TRBJ2-5; size: .; V: TRBV6-2/TRBV6-3; DNA: TGTGCCAGCAGTTACTCGCCGAAAGGGGAGGAGACCCAGTACTTC; CDR3: CASSYSPKGEETQYF
D: .; J: TRBJ1-5; size: .; V: TRBV12-3/TRBV12-4; DNA: TGTGCCAGCAGTTTACCCCAGATTAGCAATCAGCCCCAGCATTTT; CDR3: CASSLPQISNQPQHF
D: TRBD2; J: TRBJ2-1; size: few; V: TRBV10-3; DNA: TGTGCCATCAGCTCAATGGGGGGGACGGAGCAGTTCTTC; CDR3: CAISSMGGTEQFF
D: .; J: TRBJ2-4; size: many; V: TRBV4-2; DNA: TGTGCCAGCAGCCAAGAAAACATTCAGTACTTC; CDR3: CASSQENIQYF
D: .; J: TRBJ2-1; size: many; V: TRBV14; DNA: TGTGCCAGCAGCCTCGTACAGGGCCATGAGCAGTTCTTC; CDR3: CASSLVQGHEQFF
D: TRBD1; J: TRBJ2-5; size: .; V: TRBV5-1; DNA: TGCGCCAGCAGCTTGGACAGGGGATCGGAGACCCAGTACTTC; CDR3: CASSLDRGSETQYF
D: TRBD1; J: TRBJ2-7; size: many; V: TRBV12-3/TRBV12-4; DNA: TGTGCCAGCGGCGCCCCCGGGACAGCCCTCTACGAGCAGTACTTC; CDR3: CASGAPGTALYEQYF
D: TRBD1; J: TRBJ1-2; size: many; V: TRBV4-1; DNA: TGCGCCAGCAGCCAATACGGCAGGGGGGCTGATGGCTACACCTTC; CDR3: CASSQYGRGADGYTF
D: TRBD1; J: TRBJ1-5; size: many; V: TRBV2; DNA: TGTGCCAGCAGAACCCTCACAGGGGACAATCAGCCCCAGCATTTT; CDR3: CASRTLTGDNQPQHF
D: .; J: TRBJ2-1; size: many; V: TRBV3-1; DNA: TGTGCCAGCAGCCAAGTGGTAACGGGGCTATATAGCTACAATGAGCAGTTCTTC; CDR3: CASSQVVTGLYSYNEQFF
D: .; J: TRBJ2-7; size: few; V: TRBV5-1; DNA: TGCGCCAGCAGCACAACAGGGAACTACGAGCAGTACTTC; CDR3: CASSTTGNYEQYF
D: TRBD2; J: TRBJ2-1; size: many; V: TRBV20-1; DNA: TGCAGTGCTAGTTTAACTAGCGGGTACAATGAGCAGTTCTTC; CDR3: CSASLTSGYNEQFF
D: .; J: TRBJ1-5; size: few; V: TRBV6-1; DNA: TGTGCCAGCAGTTCCATAGACAGGAGCAATCAGCCCCAGCATTTT; CDR3: CASSSIDRSNQPQHF
D: .; J: TRBJ2-3; size: .; V: TRBV12-5; DNA: TGTGCTAGTGCGCAGGGAGGTACAGATACGCAGTATTTT; CDR3: CASAQGGTDTQYF
D: .; J: TRBJ1-3; size: .; V: TRBV20-1; DNA: TGCAGTGCTAGAGATAGTTGGGGGACCGGAAACACCATATATTTT; CDR3: CSARDSWGTGNTIYF
D: .; J: TRBJ1-2; size: few; V: TRBV5-5; DNA: TGTGCCAGCAGCCCGACCCACGTCACCAACTATGGCTACACCTTC; CDR3: CASSPTHVTNYGYTF
D: TRBD1; J: TRBJ1-1; size: many; V: TRBV5-1; DNA: TGCGCCAGCAGCTTGGCACAGGGGTTGAACACTGAAGCTTTCTTT; CDR3: CASSLAQGLNTEAFF
D: TRBD2; J: TRBJ2-7; size: .; V: TRBV20-1; DNA: TGCAGTGCCCAAACTAGCGGGAGTGAATACGAGCAGTACTTC; CDR3: CSAQTSGSEYEQYF
D: .; J: TRBJ2-1; size: .; V: TRBV20-1; DNA: TGCAGTGCTCGCAGACAGGGCTGGGAGGGCAATGAGCAGTTCTTC; CDR3: CSARRQGWEGNEQFF
D: .; J: TRBJ1-3; size: many; V: TRBV6-5; DNA: TGTGCCAGCAGTCGAGGGGCGTCGGAAGGAAACACCATATATTTT; CDR3: CASSRGASEGNTIYF
D: .; J: TRBJ1-1; size: few; V: TRBV20-1; DNA: TGCAGTGCTAGTGTCCGGGGGAACACTGAAGCTTTCTTT; CDR3: CSASVRGNTEAFF
D: TRBD1; J: TRBJ2-2; size: many; V: TRBV2; DNA: TGTGCCAGCAGAAACGGACAGGGCGGCACCGGGGAGCTGTTTTTT; CDR3: CASRNGQGGTGELFF
D: TRBD1; J: TRBJ2-2; size: .; V: TRBV7-3; DNA: TGTGCCAGCAGCTTAACGGGACAGGGCACGGACACCGGGGAGCTGTTTTTT; CDR3: CASSLTGQGTDTGELFF
D: .; J: TRBJ2-5; size: .; V: TRBV5-1; DNA: TGCGCCAGCAGCTTGGTTGGGACTTCCGAAGAGACCCAGTACTTC; CDR3: CASSLVGTSEETQYF
D: .; J: TRBJ2-7; size: many; V: TRBV2; DNA: TGTGCCAGCAGCAACCCGGTGGACAAAATCTCCTACGAGCAGTACTTC; CDR3: CASSNPVDKISYEQYF
D: .; J: TRBJ1-6; size: few; V: TRBV28; DNA: TGTGCCAGCAGTTTAGGGCCAGTAAGGTTCCACTTT; CDR3: CASSLGPVRFHF
D: TRBD1; J: TRBJ2-7; size: many; V: TRBV20-1; DNA: TGCAGTGCTCCCCTATCAATCCCCGGACAGGGCTACGAGCAGTACTTC; CDR3: CSAPLSIPGQGYEQYF